This is a list of T cell receptor beta chains from one sample in a study of T cell changes during pregnancy in multiple sclerosis. Profiling relied on immunoSEQ multiplex PCR, and the TCRdb table lists in-frame clones only, not all of them. The repertoire consists of 45,000 to 55,000 clones, with approximately 85% occurring once and the leading ten covering 1% to 1.5%. The specimen was CD4+ T cells from peripheral blood mononuclear cells, collected in the second trimester of pregnancy. These receptors all stem from a female donor with multiple sclerosis, enrolled in a pregnancy study. Each CDR3 is given with its conserved first and last residue. Fields, in order: clone size, V gene, J gene, D gene, CDR3 protein, CDR3 DNA. A D gene is named only where the DNA matches it firmly. Clone size is given for some rows only: seen once, a few or many times, or a class if the clone is expanded.

clone size: .; V gene: TRBV5-1; J gene: TRBJ2-4; D gene: TRBD2; CDR3 protein: CASSPSALGGEENIQYF; CDR3 DNA: TGCGCCAGCAGCCCCTCTGCCCTGGGGGGGGAAGAAAACATTCAGTACTTC
clone size: .; V gene: TRBV10-1; J gene: TRBJ2-7; D gene: TRBD1; CDR3 protein: CASSAAPGQDFEQYF; CDR3 DNA: TGCGCCAGCAGTGCAGCCCCGGGACAGGATTTCGAGCAGTACTTC
clone size: .; V gene: TRBV5-3; J gene: TRBJ1-1; D gene: .; CDR3 protein: CARSPRRGGDTEAFF; CDR3 DNA: TGTGCCAGAAGCCCGAGGCGGGGAGGGGACACTGAAGCTTTCTTT
clone size: .; V gene: TRBV7-2; J gene: TRBJ2-1; D gene: TRBD2; CDR3 protein: CASSPGGGRVYNEQFF; CDR3 DNA: TGTGCCAGCAGCCCGGGAGGCGGGAGAGTCTACAATGAGCAGTTCTTC
clone size: .; V gene: TRBV5-6; J gene: TRBJ2-5; D gene: TRBD2; CDR3 protein: CASSYSGTQETQYF; CDR3 DNA: TGTGCCAGCTCCTATAGCGGGACCCAAGAGACCCAGTACTTC
clone size: .; V gene: TRBV4-2; J gene: TRBJ1-2; D gene: .; CDR3 protein: CASSQAFRGGVGYTF; CDR3 DNA: TGTGCCAGCAGCCAAGCTTTTCGGGGGGGGGTTGGCTACACCTTC
clone size: few; V gene: TRBV6-1; J gene: TRBJ1-5; D gene: .; CDR3 protein: CASYSVNQPQHF; CDR3 DNA: TGTGCCAGCTACAGTGTTAATCAGCCCCAGCATTTT
clone size: few; V gene: TRBV5-4; J gene: TRBJ2-5; D gene: TRBD2; CDR3 protein: CASSLDLAGVRETQYF; CDR3 DNA: TGTGCCAGCAGCTTGGATCTAGCGGGAGTGCGCGAGACCCAGTACTTC
clone size: .; V gene: TRBV12-5; J gene: TRBJ2-5; D gene: TRBD2; CDR3 protein: CASGLGSGRFQETQYF; CDR3 DNA: TGTGCTAGTGGTTTAGGTAGCGGGAGGTTTCAAGAGACCCAGTACTTC
clone size: .; V gene: TRBV28; J gene: TRBJ2-7; D gene: TRBD2; CDR3 protein: CASRQAGLGYEQYF; CDR3 DNA: TGTGCCAGCAGGCAAGCGGGGCTTGGGTACGAGCAGTACTTC
clone size: .; V gene: TRBV9; J gene: TRBJ2-2; D gene: .; CDR3 protein: CASSVGLGELFF; CDR3 DNA: TGTGCCAGCAGCGTAGGACTCGGGGAGCTGTTTTTT
clone size: .; V gene: TRBV30; J gene: TRBJ1-4; D gene: TRBD1; CDR3 protein: CAWRRGTANEKLFF; CDR3 DNA: TGTGCCTGGAGAAGAGGGACAGCAAATGAAAAACTGTTTTTT
clone size: .; V gene: TRBV27; J gene: TRBJ2-7; D gene: .; CDR3 protein: CASSYSGVYEQYF; CDR3 DNA: TGTGCCAGCAGTTACTCAGGGGTCTACGAGCAGTACTTC
clone size: .; V gene: TRBV7-9; J gene: TRBJ2-2; D gene: TRBD1; CDR3 protein: CASSKRDSSTNTGELFF; CDR3 DNA: TGTGCCAGCAGCAAACGGGACAGCTCAACTAACACCGGGGAGCTGTTTTTT
clone size: once; V gene: TRBV6-5; J gene: TRBJ1-2; D gene: .; CDR3 protein: CASSRLTDSYGYTF; CDR3 DNA: TGTGCCAGCAGCAGGTTGACAGACTCCTATGGCTACACCTTC
clone size: few; V gene: TRBV28; J gene: TRBJ2-3; D gene: .; CDR3 protein: CASFEGGGADTQYF; CDR3 DNA: TGTGCCAGCTTTGAAGGGGGCGGGGCAGATACGCAGTATTTT
clone size: .; V gene: TRBV19; J gene: TRBJ2-7; D gene: TRBD1; CDR3 protein: CASSPGTAPGIEQYF; CDR3 DNA: TGTGCCAGTAGCCCCGGGACAGCCCCCGGGATCGAGCAGTACTTC
clone size: .; V gene: TRBV7-9; J gene: TRBJ2-5; D gene: .; CDR3 protein: CASSFGGETQYF; CDR3 DNA: TGTGCCAGCAGCTTTGGGGGGGAGACCCAGTACTTC
clone size: .; V gene: TRBV6-1; J gene: TRBJ1-5; D gene: .; CDR3 protein: CASSEPGGQPQHF; CDR3 DNA: TGTGCCAGCAGTGAACCGGGGGGTCAGCCCCAGCATTTT
clone size: .; V gene: TRBV10-3; J gene: TRBJ2-7; D gene: TRBD1; CDR3 protein: CATRGQGMNEQYF; CDR3 DNA: TGTGCCACTCGGGGACAGGGGATGAACGAGCAGTACTTC
clone size: once; V gene: TRBV7-2; J gene: TRBJ2-4; D gene: .; CDR3 protein: CASSPDWVPLFNIQYF; CDR3 DNA: TGTGCCAGCAGCCCGGACTGGGTCCCTCTTTTTAACATTCAGTACTTC
clone size: .; V gene: TRBV19; J gene: TRBJ2-1; D gene: .; CDR3 protein: CASSIEASAYNEQFF; CDR3 DNA: TGTGCCAGTAGTATAGAGGCTAGCGCCTACAATGAGCAGTTCTTC
clone size: .; V gene: TRBV6-5; J gene: TRBJ1-1; D gene: .; CDR3 protein: CATLKWGRRNTEAFF; CDR3 DNA: TGTGCCACTTTGAAATGGGGCAGAAGGAACACTGAAGCTTTCTTT
clone size: .; V gene: TRBV5-1; J gene: TRBJ2-7; D gene: TRBD2; CDR3 protein: CASSFFGTSGLYEQYF; CDR3 DNA: TGCGCCAGCAGCTTTTTCGGGACTAGCGGATTATACGAGCAGTACTTC
clone size: .; V gene: TRBV28; J gene: TRBJ2-5; D gene: .; CDR3 protein: CASSQGREGTQYF; CDR3 DNA: TGTGCCAGCAGTCAGGGAAGGGAAGGGACCCAGTACTTC
clone size: .; V gene: TRBV30; J gene: TRBJ1-1; D gene: .; CDR3 protein: CAWSVRDTFSPSMNTEAFF; CDR3 DNA: TGTGCCTGGAGTGTAAGGGACACATTTTCTCCGTCCATGAACACTGAAGCTTTCTTT
clone size: .; V gene: TRBV6-5; J gene: TRBJ2-7; D gene: .; CDR3 protein: CASSYRAGLAYEQYF; CDR3 DNA: TGTGCCAGCAGTTACAGGGCGGGCTTAGCCTACGAGCAGTACTTC
clone size: .; V gene: TRBV30; J gene: TRBJ2-3; D gene: .; CDR3 protein: CAWSIGGVSTDTQYF; CDR3 DNA: TGTGCCTGGTCCATCGGCGGGGTCAGCACAGATACGCAGTATTTT
clone size: .; V gene: TRBV11-2; J gene: TRBJ2-2; D gene: .; CDR3 protein: CASSSGQRNTGELFF; CDR3 DNA: TGTGCCAGCAGCAGCGGACAGAGAAACACCGGGGAGCTGTTTTTT
clone size: few; V gene: TRBV20-1; J gene: TRBJ1-1; D gene: .; CDR3 protein: CSVSRGTEAFF; CDR3 DNA: TGCAGTGTAAGTCGGGGCACTGAAGCTTTCTTT
clone size: .; V gene: TRBV4-2; J gene: TRBJ2-3; D gene: .; CDR3 protein: CASSQDITSLASTDTQYF; CDR3 DNA: TGTGCCAGCAGCCAAGATATAACGTCGCTAGCAAGCACAGATACGCAGTATTTT